What follows are 20 T cell receptor beta chains derived from one specimen sequenced in a study of regulatory T cells in long-lasting Graves disease. With iRepertoire HTBI primers and Arm-PCR of CDR3 regions, TCR beta libraries were built. MiXCR, run by TCRdb on the multiplex PCR reads, gives a single entry per CDR3 protein. The sample carries over 350,000 distinct CDR3 sequences, 15% recorded once. Sample time point: newly diagnosed GD, antithyroid drugs for less than 3 months. PBMC-extracted RNA yielded the TCR library. The same sample was also studied in work on T cells in Graves' hyperthyroidism and ophthalmopathy.

The material was peripheral blood mononuclear cells (PBMCs), obtained at new diagnosis, from a patient treated with antithyroid drugs. These receptors originate from a woman aged 40 to 50 with Graves disease.

This clonotype was observed a few times. The V call is TRBV10-3, the J call TRBJ2-2, with 8 bases aligning to TRBD1. Germline assignment: CDR1 ENHRY and CDR2 SYGVKD. The CDR3 contains 13 residues. The ends lost 9 bases at V and 1 base at J; junction bases unmatched: 1. The CDR3 reads CAIGTGNTGELFF. In nucleotides, the CDR3 is TGTGCCATAGGGACAGGGAACACCGGGGAGCTGTTTTTT.

This clonotype was seen at least ten times. V is TRBV19 and J is TRBJ1-1, with a weak D call TRBD1 (6 bases). V was shortened by 1 base and J by 4 bases, with 13 bases between the two germline ends. This CDR3 contains 15 residues. Germline lookup yields CDR1 LNHDA and CDR2 SQIVND (reference sequence). The CDR3 region is CASSIVQGGGTEAFF. CDR3 coding DNA: TGTGCCAGTAGTATAGTGCAGGGAGGGGGCACTGAAGCTTTCTTT.

The sample holds many counts of this clonotype. This sequence joins TRBV28 and TRBJ2-1; 8 bases line up with TRBD2. This CDR3 has 12 amino acids. Germline lookup yields CDR1 MDHEN and CDR2 SYDVKM. V dropped 3 bases and J dropped 11; count of bases not matched to a gene: 3. The DNA for the CDR3 is TGTGCCAGCAGTTTTCTAGCGGGTAAGCAGTTCTTC. This gives the protein CASSFLAGKQFF.

This clonotype was found many times. V is TRBV19 and J is TRBJ1-4; D remains ambiguous. The CDR3 is 13 residues long. Germline V gives CDR1 LNHDA, CDR2 SQIVND (reference sequence). The V gene lost 4 bases and the J gene lost 0 bases, with 3 bases spanning the gap. The CDR3, as DNA: TGTGCCAGTAGTACTGCAACTAATGAAAAACTGTTTTTT. It translates to CASSTATNEKLFF.

The V gene is TRBV6-5, the J gene TRBJ2-1; unclear D gene. V lost 2 bases, J lost 6 bases, and 5 bases lay in between. CDR3 length: 12 residues. CDR1 and CDR2 from the germline V gene are MNHEY and SVGAGI. CDR3 DNA sequence: TGTGCCAGCAGTTACCCCCCCAATGAGCAGTTCTTC. Encoded protein: CASSYPPNEQFF.

This clonotype was detected ten times or more. The chain uses TRBV28 and TRBJ2-5, with 9 bases lining up with TRBD1. Germline V gene lookup returns CDR1 MDHEN and CDR2 SYDVKM. The V and J ends lost 4 bases and 10 bases, in that order; junction bases with no gene match: 16. This CDR3 has 16 residues. CDR3 protein: CASSSPLGDRAYVQYF. The CDR3, as DNA: TGTGCCAGCAGTTCTCCTCTGGGGGACAGGGCGTACGTCCAGTACTTC.

This clonotype was observed at least ten times. The genes are TRBV20-1 and TRBJ2-1; 7 nucleotides agree with TRBD2. The ends lost 5 bases at V and 5 bases at J; junction bases unmatched: 15. In germline, CDR1 is DFQATT, CDR2 SNEGSKA (reference sequence). The length of the CDR3 is 16 residues. The CDR3 region has the DNA TGCAGTGCTCAACGCCTAACTAGCGTAACGAACAATGAGCAGTTCTTC. It translates to CSAQRLTSVTNNEQFF.

The gene calls are TRBV11-3 and TRBJ2-2; weak D call: TRBD2 (5 bases). The ends were cut back, 6 bases at V and 6 bases at J, with 17 bases in the middle. This CDR3 spans 15 amino acids. The germline CDR1 and CDR2 sequences are SGHNT and YENEEA. The CDR3 bases are TGTGCCAGCAGAACTAGGAAGGAGATTTCCGGGGAGCTGTTTTTT. Protein: CASRTRKEISGELFF.

In this sample, this clonotype turned up a few times. This rearrangement joins TRBV6-5 to TRBJ2-1; the D is unclear. V lost 0 bases and J 4 bases, leaving 7 bases between the germline ends. The CDR3 consists of 14 residues. CDR1 MNHEY and CDR2 SVGAGI come from the germline V gene. The CDR3 protein is CASSYSKAYNEQFF. CDR3 nucleotide sequence: TGTGCCAGCAGTTACTCGAAGGCTTACAATGAGCAGTTCTTC.

In this sample, this clonotype turned up many times. The rearrangement uses TRBV15 and TRBJ2-5; 10 bases map to TRBD1. V trimming: 3 bases; J trimming: 5 bases; junction bases outside the gene matches: 12. CDR1 and CDR2 (germline): LNHNV, YYDKDF (reference sequence). This CDR3 has 17 amino acids. CDR3 loop: CATSSSPGQGFVETQYF. The CDR3 DNA reads TGTGCCACCAGCAGCTCGCCGGGACAGGGGTTTGTGGAGACCCAGTACTTC.

This clonotype was observed many times. The rearrangement uses TRBV7-6 and TRBJ2-1, with D perhaps matching TRBD2 (6 bases). The length of the CDR3 is 16 residues. Germline V gene lookup returns CDR1 SGHVS and CDR2 FNYEAQ. V was pared by 1 base and J by 0 bases, with 10 bases between. CDR3 loop: CASSLVSGSSYNEQFF. The DNA for the CDR3 is TGTGCCAGCAGCTTAGTTTCCGGGAGCTCCTACAATGAGCAGTTCTTC.

The rearrangement uses TRBV6-5 and TRBJ2-7; TRBD1 might be the D (6 bases). Germline V lookup: CDR1 MNHEY, CDR2 SVGAGI. Trimming left V 4 bases short and J 5 bases short, with 15 bases between. CDR3 length: 14 amino acids. CDR3 sequence (DNA): TGTGCCAGCAGTTTTCACAGGGAAGGGCACGAGCAGTACTTC. Translation: CASSFHREGHEQYF.

The chain joins TRBV18 to TRBJ1-3; D unresolved. Trimming shortened V by 8 bases and J by 0 bases, and 11 bases separated the two germline ends. CDR1 is KGHSH and CDR2 is LQKENI in the germline V gene. The CDR3 length is 14 residues. The CDR3 protein is CASKTGASGNTIYF. The CDR3 DNA sequence: TGTGCCAGCAAGACCGGCGCCTCTGGAAACACCATATATTTT.

The sample holds many counts of this clonotype. The chain is built from TRBV4-1 and TRBJ1-2, with unresolved D. CDR1 is MGHRA, CDR2 YSYEKL, per germline. V was shortened by 3 bases and J by 1 base, with 18 bases between the two germline ends. The CDR3 has 17 amino acids. CDR3 in DNA: TGCGCCAGCAGCCAGGTGGTTGGCAGGCGCCGTAACTATGGCTACACCTTC. Its translation: CASSQVVGRRRNYGYTF.

In its sample, this clonotype was seen a few times. The V gene is TRBV4-1, the J gene TRBJ2-5; D remains ambiguous. The CDR3 consists of 17 residues. Trimming removed 1 base at V and 0 bases at J, with 15 bases between. Germline loops: CDR1 MGHRA, CDR2 YSYEKL. DNA of the CDR3: TGCGCCAGCAGCCAAGTCCCCCGAGTCCCGTACCAAGAGACCCAGTACTTC. Its translation: CASSQVPRVPYQETQYF.

The rearrangement links TRBV11-2 to TRBJ2-7; 7 bases are shared with TRBD1. The V and J ends lost 1 base and 3 bases, in that order; junction bases with no gene match: 6. The CDR3 consists of 15 residues. Germline V gene data show CDR1 as SGHAT and CDR2 as FQNNGV. CDR3 sequence: CASSLGTGTDYEQYF. The CDR3 region has the DNA TGTGCCAGCAGCTTAGGTACTGGGACAGACTACGAGCAGTACTTC.

This clonotype was counted at least ten times. The chain carries TRBV12-3 or TRBV12-4 and TRBJ1-1; 9 nucleotides match TRBD1. The CDR3 sequence is 17 residues long. The V segment lost 5 bases and the J segment 0 bases; nucleotides outside the gene matches: 10. CDR3 coding DNA: TGTGCCAGCAGTGCAATCGGGACAGGGAGTATGAACACTGAAGCTTTCTTT. This encodes CASSAIGTGSMNTEAFF.

About this clonotype: It may be a read error: a sequence one base away is much more abundant. This chain connects TRBV11-1 to TRBJ2-7; TRBD2 aligns across 7 bases. This CDR3 is 15 amino acids long. From germline, CDR1 is SGHAT and CDR2 FQDESV (reference sequence). As DNA, the CDR3 is TGCGCCAGCGGGATTCGGAGCGGAAACTCCTACGAGCAGTACTTC. This gives the protein CASGIRSGNSYEQYF.

This clonotype was counted at least ten times. This chain joins TRBV6-1 and TRBJ2-1; 12 bases fit TRBD1. The trim removed 7 bases at V and 9 bases at J, leaving 16 bases unmatched. The CDR3 length is 17 residues. Germline V gives CDR1 MNHNS, CDR2 SASEGT. The CDR3 is CASTPGVRDRGQSEQFF. As DNA, the CDR3 is TGTGCCAGCACCCCGGGGGTTCGGGACAGGGGGCAAAGTGAGCAGTTCTTC.

This clonotype appeared a single time. In this CDR3 the conserved last residue, phenylalanine or tryptophan, is missing, so a read error is likely. The chain combines TRBV19 with TRBJ2-2; 7 bases line up with TRBD1. Germline V gene lookup returns CDR1 LNHDA and CDR2 SQIVND (reference sequence). Losses at the gene ends were 2 bases for V and 3 bases for J; bases not matched to a gene: 6. The CDR3 has 16 amino acids. CDR3 bases: TGTGCCAGTAGTATAAGCACAGGGGCCTACACCGGGGAGCTGTTTTCT. It yields the protein CASSISTGAYTGELFS.